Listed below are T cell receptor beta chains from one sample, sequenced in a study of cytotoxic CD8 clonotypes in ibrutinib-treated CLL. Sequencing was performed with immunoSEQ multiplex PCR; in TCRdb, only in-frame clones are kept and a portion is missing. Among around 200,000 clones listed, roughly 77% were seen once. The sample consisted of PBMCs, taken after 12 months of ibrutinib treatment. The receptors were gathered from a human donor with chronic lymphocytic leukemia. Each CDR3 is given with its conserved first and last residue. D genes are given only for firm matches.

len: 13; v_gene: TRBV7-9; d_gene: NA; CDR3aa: CASSSPLSYEQYF
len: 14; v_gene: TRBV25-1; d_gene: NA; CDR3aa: CASRGPFSNYGYTF
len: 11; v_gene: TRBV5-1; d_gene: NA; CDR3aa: CASSLGNEQFF
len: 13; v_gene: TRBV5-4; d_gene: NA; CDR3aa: CASSFPPGHEAFF
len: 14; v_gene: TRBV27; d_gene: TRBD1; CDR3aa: CASSSRQGPREQYF
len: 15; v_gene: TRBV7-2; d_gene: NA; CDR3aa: CASSSSPLGGALQYF
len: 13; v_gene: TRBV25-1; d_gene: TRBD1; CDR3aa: CASRTGTGDGYTF
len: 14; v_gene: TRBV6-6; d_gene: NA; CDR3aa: CASRPPEGSGEQYF
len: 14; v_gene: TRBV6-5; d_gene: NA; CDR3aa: CASSIQGTTDTQYF
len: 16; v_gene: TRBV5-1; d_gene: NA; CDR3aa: CASSLGNRATNEKLFF
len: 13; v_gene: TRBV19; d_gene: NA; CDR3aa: CASGIRVGNTIYF
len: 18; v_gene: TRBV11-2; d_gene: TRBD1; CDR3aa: CASSLDIGDRGLYNEQFF
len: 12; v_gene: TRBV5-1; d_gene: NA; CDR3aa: CASSTDHYGYTF
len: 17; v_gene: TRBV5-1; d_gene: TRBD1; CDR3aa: CASSHRDRGALNTEAFF
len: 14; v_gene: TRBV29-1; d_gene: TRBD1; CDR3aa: CSVGTGVSNQPQHF
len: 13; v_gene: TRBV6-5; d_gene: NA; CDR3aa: CASSYSYKDGYTF
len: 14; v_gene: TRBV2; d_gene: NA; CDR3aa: CASTGDARTQPQHF
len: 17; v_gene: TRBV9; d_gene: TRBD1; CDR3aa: CASSVRGGTGGSNEQFF
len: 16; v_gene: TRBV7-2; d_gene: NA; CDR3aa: CASSPTGQGAKNIQYF
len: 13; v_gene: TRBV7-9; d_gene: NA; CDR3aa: CASSFGSADTQYF
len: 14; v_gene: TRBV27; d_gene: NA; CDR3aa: CASSLQGLPYEQYF
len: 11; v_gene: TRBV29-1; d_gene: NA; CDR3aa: CSVVPLQGEFF
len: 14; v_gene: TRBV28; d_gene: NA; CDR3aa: CASSLNWGTYGYTF
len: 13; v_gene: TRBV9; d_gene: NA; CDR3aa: CASSVVDTGELFF
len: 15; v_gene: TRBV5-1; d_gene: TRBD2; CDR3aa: CASSYKPGLAGEQYF
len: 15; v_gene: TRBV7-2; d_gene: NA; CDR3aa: CASSLAGEGKYGYTF
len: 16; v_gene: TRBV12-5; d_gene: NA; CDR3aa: CASGLVHDRTNEKLFF
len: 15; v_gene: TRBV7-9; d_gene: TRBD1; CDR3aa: CASSNRDRAAYEQYF
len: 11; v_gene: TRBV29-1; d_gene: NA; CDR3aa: CSVAMWDTQYF